This T cell receptor (beta chain) is from a study of blood T cell repertoires in COVID-19. Whole-study context: From the United States, Italy and Spain came samples of acute and convalescent COVID-19. PBMCs, B-cell-depleted T cells, or T cells provided the cDNA or gDNA that made up the material.

Per the study methods: The assay estimated nucleated cells by amplifying reference gene primers. This table comes from immunoSEQ multiplex PCR, and its TCRdb copy is limited to in-frame clones, with some not included. That table is the source of V, J and clone size, and D and trimming were worked out from the DNA. The table lists some 250,000 clones, roughly 86% of them singletons. The CDR3 has 12 residues. The germline V and J ends were trimmed by 6 bases and 4 bases, with 9 bases remaining between them. In germline, CDR1 is MNHEY, CDR2 SVGEGT. This TCR was sampled from a man older than 75 with acute or convalescent COVID-19. The specimen sequenced was peripheral blood. V and J are TRBV6-2 or TRBV6-3 and TRBJ1-2, with D possibly matching TRBD1 (5 bases). CDR3 sequence (DNA): TGTGCCAGCAGCGGGGCAGCCTATGGCTACACCTTC. This sequence encodes CASSGAAYGYTF.